This T cell receptor (beta chain) emerged from a study of blood T cell repertoires in COVID-19. At the level of the study: Whether acute or convalescent, the COVID-19 samples came from the United States, Italy and Spain. T cells, B-cell-depleted T cells, or PBMCs supplied cDNA or gDNA.

The data were produced by immunoSEQ multiplex PCR, yet TCRdb's version contains in-frame clones alone and is incomplete. The table includes more than 150,000 clones, about 90% detected once. The sequence was collected from a man between 60 and 70 years old with acute or convalescent COVID-19. What was sequenced was peripheral blood.

DNA of the CDR3: TGTGCCAGCAGCTTAGCGGGCCCAGGGGAGACCCAGTACTTC. This sequence encodes CASSLAGPGETQYF. The rearrangement links TRBV13 to TRBJ2-5; D is possibly TRBD1 (5 bases). CDR1 and CDR2 (germline): PRHDT, FYEKMQ (reference sequence). The ends were cut back, 1 base at V and 5 bases at J, with 11 bases in the middle. This CDR3 region has 14 residues.